The source of this T cell receptor (beta chain) is a study of T cells and Merkel cell carcinoma outcomes. Overall study findings and caveats: In Merkel cell carcinoma, repertoire and T-cell density reportedly predicted outcomes.

Germline CDR1 DFQATT, CDR2 SNEGSKA (reference sequence). V lost 5 bases and J 3 bases, leaving 8 bases between the germline ends. This CDR3 has 11 amino acids. The protocol was immunoSEQ multiplex PCR, while the TCRdb copy is restricted to in-frame clones and leaves out a portion. Seen here are around 6,000 clones, about 81% observed once, and the top ten hold more than 12%. Details on this clone: The antigen remains undetermined.

The TCR sequence derives from a human donor with Merkel cell carcinoma. Some clones in this sample may be carry-over from other donors' samples. The sample was tumor tissue from Merkel cell carcinoma. The rearrangement joins TRBV20-1 to TRBJ2-7; unclear D gene. CDR3 nucleotide sequence: TGCAGTGCTCCGACTCGCTACGAGCAGTACTTC. Translating it yields CSAPTRYEQYF.